Sequencing of this T cell receptor (beta chain) was carried out in a study of T-cell reconstitution after alpha-beta-depleted transplantation in children (dated by TCRdb to 2016 to 2017). About the study as a whole: Using TCR repertoire profiling, the study quantitatively followed how T-cell immune reconstitution unfolded in children after TCRalphabeta/CD19-depleted allogeneic hematopoietic cell transplantation.

This clonotype was observed a few times. Its antigen is still unknown. No clone much larger than this one lies a single base away; base qualities are absent. Receptors were amplified or captured by PCR. The sample was run on an Illumina HiSeq 2500. To normalize quantification of the TCRbeta repertoire, the TCR libraries were built with molecular barcoding that relied on unique molecular identifiers. The public reads were reanalyzed by TCRdb: fastp trimming at Q25, MiXCR alignment, in-frame beta chains only. Rows with a matching CDR3 protein are joined into one entry that keeps the most common DNA and genes. For this sample the table gives about 460,000 distinct CDR3 sequences, of which roughly a tenth were detected only once. The ten largest clones add up to 2% to 2.5% of the sample. This sample's treatment or condition label indicates: allogeneic hematopoietic cell transplantation with graft depleted of TCRalphabeta T cells and CD19 B cells. The transplant recipients were children given TCRalphabeta/CD19-depleted allogeneic hematopoietic cell grafts.

The germline V gene provides CDR1 LGHNA and CDR2 YNFKEQ. The junction carries 21 bases between V and J, which are trimmed by 0 bases and 6 bases respectively. The CDR3 starts with the cysteine, ends with the phenylalanine, and has 17 residues. Only CDR3 DNA remains: 51 bases, in frame from the first base. On the study overall, not on this receptor specifically: In some patients, the high TCRbeta diversity seen at day 60 was put down to recipient T cells and intrathymic progenitors that had survived conditioning. The apparently early recovery of alphabetaT-cell counts about two months after transplant reportedly depended on only several hundred rapidly expanded clones that came from non-depleted graft cells. Over subsequent months, a decline in hyperexpanded clone frequencies was noted, and after one year, T-cell counts and TCRbeta diversity were mostly ascribed to newly produced T cells.

The specimen comprised PBMCs, sampled before TCRalphabeta/CD19-depleted stem cell transplant. This clonotype originated in a child aged 2 to 9 with inherited bone marrow failure, due to receive a stem cell transplant. The sequence is built from TRBV4-2 and TRBJ2-7; tentative D gene TRBD2, with 6 bases matching. The nucleotide sequence reads as follows: TGTGCCAGCAGCCAAGATCGGGCGGGGTGGGCCGATGTCGAGCAGTACTTC. Protein translation: CASSQDRAGWADVEQYF.